Following are 21 T cell receptor beta chains from one sample sequenced in a study of blood T cell repertoires in COVID-19. The method was immunoSEQ multiplex PCR; TCRdb's version includes in-frame clones alone and lacks a portion of them. The table lists approximately 99,000 clones, about two thirds of them singletons, with 1.5% to 2% in the top ten. The material sequenced was peripheral blood. The receptors originated from a middle-aged woman with acute or convalescent COVID-19.

The chain links TRBV19 to TRBJ2-2; tentative D call: TRBD2 (6 bases). Looked up from germline, CDR1 is LNHDA and CDR2 is SQIVND (reference sequence). The CDR3 consists of 16 residues. V lost 2 bases and J lost 4, with 14 bases in between. CDR3 region: CASSINGGGVTGELFF. The CDR3 DNA reads TGTGCCAGTAGTATAAATGGGGGAGGTGTCACCGGGGAGCTGTTTTTT.

This clone was seen a few times. The chain carries TRBV7-2 and TRBJ2-5; D remains unclear. The germline V gene encodes CDR1 SGHTA and CDR2 FQGNSA. The CDR3 is 14 residues long. V lost 4 bases and J lost 3, with 12 bases in between. The CDR3, as DNA: TGTGCCAGCAGCTCCCCGACTGGTAAAGAGACCCAGTACTTC. Translation gives CASSSPTGKETQYF.

This rearrangement joins TRBV28 to TRBJ1-1; 7 bases fit TRBD1. With V trimmed by 9 bases and J by 7 bases, 14 bases remained unmatched. CDR3 length equals 14 residues. Per the germline V gene, CDR1 is MDHEN and CDR2 is SYDVKM. This CDR3 is CARIQGLVLGEAFF. The CDR3 region has the DNA TGTGCCAGAATACAGGGGTTGGTGTTGGGTGAAGCTTTCTTT.

The rearrangement joins TRBV4-2 to TRBJ1-6, with D possibly matching TRBD1 (5 bases). The V and J ends lost 0 bases and 10 bases respectively, with 13 bases between them. In germline, CDR1 is LGHNA, CDR2 YNFKEQ. The CDR3 runs 15 residues. CDR3 residues: CASSQETLGGSPLHF. The CDR3, as DNA: TGTGCCAGCAGCCAAGAGACTCTCGGGGGATCACCCCTCCACTTT.

The chain joins TRBV30 to TRBJ1-5, with 7 nucleotides matching TRBD1. Trimming at V came to 3 bases and at J to 1 base, leaving 0 bases not matched to a gene. This CDR3 contains 13 residues. Germline V gene data show CDR1 as GTSNPN and CDR2 as SVGIG (reference sequence). DNA for the CDR3: TGTGCCTGGAGGGGACAGAGCAATCAGCCCCAGCATTTT. Protein product: CAWRGQSNQPQHF. Using reference TRBV30 and TRBJ1-5 for the parts outside the CDR3, the full variable domain is SQTIHQWPATLVQPVGSPLSLECTVEGTSNPNLYWYRQAAGRGLQLLFYSVGIGQISSEVPQNLSASRPQDRQFILSSKKLLLSDSGFYLCAWRGQSNQPQHFGDGTRLSIL.

In this sample, this clone turned up once. The chain carries TRBV15 and TRBJ2-3; D is perhaps TRBD1 (6 bases). Trimming took 1 base from V and 11 from J, leaving 13 bases between them. The germline V gene has CDR1 LNHNV and CDR2 YYDKDF (reference sequence). The CDR3 has 13 amino acids. DNA of the CDR3: TGTGCCACCAGCAGAGCCGCGGAAGGGGGGCAGTATTTT. This encodes CATSRAAEGGQYF. Based on the CDR3 plus reference TRBV15 and TRBJ2-3, the full variable domain is DAMVIQNPRYQVTQFGKPVTLSCSQTLNHNVMYWYQQKSSQAPKLLFHYYDKDFNNEADTPDNFQSRRPNTSFCFLDIRSPGLGDTAMYLCATSRAAEGGQYFGPGTRLTVL.

This sequence joins TRBV19 and TRBJ2-2, with 15 bases identical to TRBD2. V trimming: 6 bases; J trimming: 2 bases; junction bases outside the gene matches: 4. Germline CDR1 reads LNHDA; CDR2 reads SQIVND (reference sequence). This CDR3 is built from 17 residues. Here the CDR3 DNA reads TGTGCCAGTAGCCAGGGACTAGCGGGGGGAAACACCGGGGAGCTGTTTTTT. Amino acids: CASSQGLAGGNTGELFF.

This rearrangement joins TRBV24-1 to TRBJ2-5; 12 bases are a match to TRBD1. Germline CDR1 and CDR2: KGHDR and SFDVKD. With 9 bases clipped from V and 5 bases from J, the junction kept 9 bases outside the gene matches. The CDR3 runs 15 residues. CDR3 loop: CATSQGTGGAETQYF. For the CDR3, the DNA is TGTGCCACCTCTCAGGGGACAGGGGGCGCGGAGACCCAGTACTTC.

The chain carries TRBV13 and TRBJ2-3, with D possibly TRBD2 on 7 matching bases. CDR3 size: 16 residues. V was trimmed by 0 bases and J by 4 bases, leaving 14 bases between them. Germline V gives CDR1 PRHDT, CDR2 FYEKMQ (reference sequence). The CDR3 region is CASSLGGGGPADTQYF. CDR3 bases: TGTGCCAGCAGCTTAGGAGGGGGGGGGCCCGCAGATACGCAGTATTTT.

V usage is TRBV7-8 and J usage is TRBJ2-2, with unresolved D. CDR1 is SGHVS and CDR2 is FQNEAQ in the germline V gene. The length of the CDR3 is 12 residues. Trimming took off 3 bases at V and 5 bases at J, with 4 bases between the two ends. This CDR3 is CASSFQTGELFF. CDR3 nucleotides: TGTGCCAGCAGCTTCCAAACCGGGGAGCTGTTTTTT.

V usage is TRBV11-2 and J usage is TRBJ2-7; 7 bases align to TRBD2. The trim removed 5 bases at V and 2 bases at J, leaving 9 bases unmatched. CDR1 SGHAT and CDR2 FQNNGV come from the germline V gene. The CDR3 is 15 amino acids. DNA of the CDR3: TGTGCCAGCAGCACCAGCGCGGGGGAAGCCTACGAGCAGTACTTC. Its protein is CASSTSAGEAYEQYF. Together with reference TRBV11-2 and TRBJ2-7, the CDR3 gives the full variable domain: EAGVAQSPRYKIIEKRQSVAFWCNPISGHATLYWYQQILGQGPKLLIQFQNNGVVDDSQLPKDRFSAERLKGVDSTLKIQPAKLEDSAVYLCASSTSAGEAYEQYFGPGTRLTVT.

This chain connects TRBV6-5 to TRBJ2-7, with D possibly TRBD2 on 7 matching bases. With 4 bases removed from V and 3 bases from J, the gap between germline ends came to 13 bases. The CDR3 totals 14 residues. Germline V lookup: CDR1 MNHEY, CDR2 SVGAGI. The CDR3 region has the DNA TGTGCCAGCAGTTTGAGGGGGGGCCGCTACGAGCAGTACTTC. Protein: CASSLRGGRYEQYF.

This clone was picked up a small number of times. The chain links TRBV4-3 to TRBJ2-2; 8 nucleotides line up with TRBD1. This CDR3 spans 16 amino acids. V lost 1 base to trimming and J lost 5 bases; unmatched junction nucleotides: 6. Germline CDR1 is LGHNA and CDR2 is YSLEER. CDR3 amino acids: CASSQVQGAWTGELFF. The CDR3 DNA reads TGCGCCAGCAGCCAAGTTCAGGGGGCATGGACCGGGGAGCTGTTTTTT.

This clone appeared once. The CDR3 DNA follows: TGTGCCAGCAGCGCAAACCGGGAGGAGCAGTTCTTC. Its protein is CASSANREEQFF. The chain is built from TRBV7-3 and TRBJ2-1; tentative D call: TRBD2 (6 bases). The V end was cut by 5 bases, the J end by 10 bases, with 12 bases between. The CDR3 extends over 12 amino acids. Germline lookup yields CDR1 SGHTA and CDR2 FQGTGA.

This chain uses TRBV29-1 with TRBJ1-2; D is ambiguous. This CDR3 has 16 residues. V gave up 1 base and J gave up 4 bases, with 19 bases separating them. The germline V gene has CDR1 SQVTM and CDR2 ANQGSEA. The CDR3 DNA reads TGCAGCGTTGAAGCGGAGGGAAGGTCCGATGGCTATGGCTACACCTTC. As protein: CSVEAEGRSDGYGYTF.

This chain links TRBV4-1 with TRBJ1-4; unclear D gene. There are 14 residues in the CDR3. The germline V and J ends were trimmed by 0 bases and 8 bases, with 10 bases remaining between them. Germline CDR1 and CDR2: MGHRA and YSYEKL. CDR3: CASSQDPGNEKLFF. CDR3 sequence (DNA): TGCGCCAGCAGCCAAGATCCGGGGAACGAAAAACTGTTTTTT.

The chain links TRBV9 to TRBJ1-2; unclear D gene. Germline CDR1 SGDLS, CDR2 YYNGEE. CDR3 size: 16 residues. Trimming took 0 bases from V and 0 from J, leaving 12 bases between them. The CDR3 DNA follows: TGTGCCAGCAGCGTAGGGGCTGGGCAGACTAACTATGGCTACACCTTC. Amino acid sequence: CASSVGAGQTNYGYTF.

The CDR3 region is CASSPTGTGFSTDTQYF. The CDR3, as DNA: TGTGCCAGTAGTCCGACCGGGACAGGGTTTTCCACAGATACGCAGTATTTT. This sequence joins TRBV19 and TRBJ2-3; 9 nucleotides match TRBD1. Per germline, CDR1 LNHDA and CDR2 SQIVND (reference sequence). Germline trimming cut 5 bases from V and 2 bases from J; bases unmatched to any gene: 11. This CDR3 has 17 residues.

This clone came up once. The V call is TRBV27, the J call TRBJ1-2; TRBD1 agrees at 8 bases. The CDR3 has 14 amino acids. Germline V CDR1 and CDR2: MNHEY, SMNVEV (reference sequence). Germline trimming cut 0 bases from V and 8 bases from J; bases unmatched to any gene: 5. The CDR3 loop is CASSLSPGQGGYTF. The CDR3 nucleotides are TGTGCCAGCAGTTTATCCCCCGGACAGGGCGGCTACACCTTC.

The chain has TRBV7-6 and TRBJ2-2; 7 bases align to TRBD1. V lost 4 bases, J lost 5 bases, and 10 bases stayed unmatched. Germline assignment: CDR1 SGHVS and CDR2 FNYEAQ. The CDR3 has 16 amino acids. The CDR3 sequence is CASSSRTGASTGELFF. CDR3 DNA: TGTGCCAGCAGCTCGCGGACAGGAGCCTCAACCGGGGAGCTGTTTTTT. Complete variable domain (other parts from reference TRBV7-6 and TRBJ2-2): GAGVSQSPRYKVTKRGQDVALRCDPISGHVSLYWYRQALGQGPEFLTYFNYEAQQDKSGLPNDRFSAERPEGSISTLTIQRTEQRDSAMYRCASSSRTGASTGELFFGEGSRLTVL.

This clone has only a few counts. The chain employs TRBV2 and TRBJ2-1; a possible D gene is TRBD2 (6 bases). Trimming removed 4 bases at V and 0 bases at J, with 7 bases between. The V gene's germline CDR1 is SNHLY and CDR2 FYNNEI. The CDR3 has 14 amino acids. The CDR3 region is CASSAGSSYNEQFF. In nucleotides, the CDR3 is TGTGCCAGCAGTGCCGGGAGCTCCTACAATGAGCAGTTCTTC.